The entry below gives a single TCR beta chain sequence along with its context. This specimen belongs to a study of T cell repertoires in cytomegalovirus infection. Study summary: An indication of both CMV infection and matching HLA type came from public TCR beta signatures.

V shed 5 bases and J 10 bases; nucleotides not matched to a gene: 11. The CDR3 totals 15 residues. Germline CDR1 MNHEY, CDR2 SVGAGI. MiXCR, run by TCRdb on the reads, gives a single entry per CDR3 protein. The repertoire consists of under 300,000 distinct CDR3 sequences, with 17% occurring once and the leading ten covering roughly 50%. Sequenced input: CD8+ T cells from PBMCs. The TCR originated in a human donor in good health (CMV status not recorded). Some clones in this sample may be carry-over from other donors' samples. The gene calls are TRBV6-5 and TRBJ1-6; TRBD1 matches at 7 bases. CDR3 coding DNA: TGTGCCAGCAGTCTTCTACAGGGGTTCCAGTCACCCCTCCACTTT. Its protein is CASSLLQGFQSPLHF.